This record concerns one T cell receptor (beta chain) sequence. What it recognizes is unknown. This record comes from a study of T cell responses to AZD1222 COVID-19 vaccine. Study-level results: As reported, nearly half of all spike-specific TCRs target variant regions that are unmutated. An increase in Spike-specific TCR breadth and depth was observed after two AZD1222 doses. Repertoire sampling occurred only after the peak T cell response.

The table came from immunoSEQ multiplex PCR; TCRdb's copy has only in-frame clones and leaves some out. Among approximately 17,000 clones, about four fifths were seen once, and the ten largest hold 14%. Germline V gene data show CDR1 as SNHLY and CDR2 as FYNNEI. V shed 4 bases and J shed 0 bases, with 15 bases lying between them. CDR3 length: 16 amino acids. V gene TRBV2 combines with J gene TRBJ1-1; maybe TRBD1 (6 bases). The sequenced sample was peripheral blood, obtained 28 days after the second AZD1222 dose. The TCR comes from an adult who received the AZD1222 COVID-19 vaccine. The chain's CDR3 is CASSGWGGPMNTEAFF. The CDR3 bases are TGTGCCAGCAGTGGATGGGGGGGCCCAATGAACACTGAAGCTTTCTTT.